One sample yielded the 18 T cell receptor beta chains listed below, sequenced in a study of control samples from healthy donors and cancer patients. Only in-frame clones appear in the TCRdb table, and some are missing; sequencing was by immunoSEQ multiplex PCR. The repertoire consists of about 150,000 clones, with 80% to 95% occurring once and the leading ten covering about 5.8%. Sequences were obtained from blood. These receptor sequences come from a man aged 18-30 years in good health.

This sequence joins TRBV5-6 and TRBJ2-1, with D possibly being TRBD1 or TRBD2 (5 bases each). Trimming shortened V by 1 base and J by 6 bases, and 23 bases separated the two germline ends. CDR1 and CDR2 (germline): SGHDT, YYEEEE. The CDR3 extends over 18 amino acids. CDR3 in DNA: TGTGCCAGCAGCTTGAGAAAGATGGGGGAGCCAATTGGCAATGAGCAGTTCTTC. This translates into CASSLRKMGEPIGNEQFF. Based on the CDR3 plus reference TRBV5-6 and TRBJ2-1, the full variable domain is DAGVTQSPTHLIKTRGQQVTLRCSPKSGHDTVSWYQQALGQGPQFIFQYYEEEERQRGNFPDRFSGHQFPNYSSELNVNALLLGDSALYLCASSLRKMGEPIGNEQFFGPGTRLTVL.

The genes are TRBV19 and TRBJ1-6; the D is unclear. Germline V gene sequence: CDR1 LNHDA, CDR2 SQIVND (reference sequence). CDR3 size: 13 residues. The V end was cut by 1 base, the J end by 7 bases, with 5 bases between. CDR3 bases: TGTGCCAGTAGTATAGGGGTGAATTCACCCCTCCACTTT. Translating gives CASSIGVNSPLHF. Supplemented by reference TRBV19 and TRBJ1-6, the full variable domain reads DGGITQSPKYLFRKEGQNVTLSCEQNLNHDAMYWYRQDPGQGLRLIYYSQIVNDFQKGDIAEGYSVSREKKESFPLTVTSAQKNPTAFYLCASSIGVNSPLHFGNGTRLTVT.

This clone was seen just once. This chain connects TRBV11-2 to TRBJ2-1, with D uncertain. The CDR3 length is 11 residues. Germline V lookup: CDR1 SGHAT, CDR2 FQNNGV. V was pared by 4 bases and J by 11 bases, with 9 bases between. The CDR3 DNA follows: TGTGCCAGCAGCTACGGCAGTAAGCAGTTCTTC. Translated: CASSYGSKQFF. Together with reference TRBV11-2 and TRBJ2-1, the CDR3 gives the full variable domain: EAGVAQSPRYKIIEKRQSVAFWCNPISGHATLYWYQQILGQGPKLLIQFQNNGVVDDSQLPKDRFSAERLKGVDSTLKIQPAKLEDSAVYLCASSYGSKQFFGPGTRLTVL.

The chain is built from TRBV24-1 and TRBJ2-5; 9 bases are shared with TRBD2. The CDR3 extends over 15 amino acids. CDR1 KGHDR and CDR2 SFDVKD come from the germline V gene. V trimming: 2 bases; J trimming: 3 bases; junction bases outside the gene matches: 3. CDR3 region: CATSDWVAGEETQYF. The CDR3 nucleotides are TGTGCCACCAGTGATTGGGTAGCGGGAGAAGAGACCCAGTACTTC.

This sequence joins TRBV5-5 and TRBJ2-3, with TRBD2 identical over 14 bases. With V trimmed by 5 bases and J by 0 bases, 11 bases remained unmatched. This CDR3 is built from 19 residues. Looked up from germline, CDR1 is SGHKS and CDR2 is YYEKEE (reference sequence). CDR3 protein: CASRSMGLAGVLSTDTQYF. Written as DNA, the CDR3 is TGTGCCAGCAGGTCTATGGGACTAGCGGGAGTACTTAGCACAGATACGCAGTATTTT.

The rearrangement links TRBV5-1 to TRBJ1-4, with D possibly TRBD1 on 5 matching bases. Germline loops: CDR1 SGHRS, CDR2 YFSETQ. V lost 4 bases, J lost 4 bases, and 11 bases lay in between. The CDR3 spans 14 residues. CDR3 residues: CASSPGDHNEKLFF. The CDR3 nucleotides read TGCGCCAGCAGCCCGGGGGACCATAATGAAAAACTGTTTTTT.

The chain employs TRBV7-9 and TRBJ1-4; 8 nucleotides align to TRBD1. The germline V gene encodes CDR1 SEHNR and CDR2 FQNEAQ (reference sequence). Unmatched junction bases numbered 4, after V lost 3 bases and J lost 4 bases. The CDR3 length is 15 residues. The CDR3 DNA reads TGTGCCAGCAGCTTGAACAGGGGGAGTAATGAAAAACTGTTTTTT. This sequence encodes CASSLNRGSNEKLFF.

The CDR3 DNA is TGTGCCAGCAGCTTAACGCGGTCAGACAGAACTAATGAAAAACTGTTTTTT. Translation gives CASSLTRSDRTNEKLFF. The genes are TRBV13 and TRBJ1-4; tentatively, D is TRBD1 (5 bases). Germline V lookup: CDR1 PRHDT, CDR2 FYEKMQ (reference sequence). CDR3 length: 17 amino acids. Deletions cut 2 bases from V and 1 base from J, with 14 bases between.

The chain carries TRBV11-2 and TRBJ2-3, with D unclear. Germline loops: CDR1 SGHAT, CDR2 FQNNGV. The V end lost 5 bases, the J end lost 12 bases, and 15 bases lay between the germline ends. This CDR3 region has 12 residues. The CDR3 DNA sequence: TGTGCCAGCAGCCCCTATTACTCCGACCAGTATTTT. Its translation: CASSPYYSDQYF.

V gene TRBV7-9 combines with J gene TRBJ2-6, with D unresolved. The V gene lost 7 bases and the J gene lost 17 bases, with 18 bases spanning the gap. Germline V CDR1 and CDR2: SEHNR, FQNEAQ (reference sequence). This CDR3 contains 12 residues. The CDR3 coding sequence is TGTGCCAGCACCTCCAGAGAACTATACTTGACTTTC. This gives the protein CASTSRELYLTF.

The chain links TRBV9 to TRBJ2-2; a weak D match, TRBD1 (5 bases). Per the germline V gene, CDR1 is SGDLS and CDR2 is YYNGEE. The CDR3 sequence is 16 residues long. Trimming shortened V by 0 bases and J by 6 bases, and 15 bases separated the two germline ends. CDR3 bases: TGTGCCAGCAGCGTAGGGGGTAGCTCAGGGCCCGGGGAGCTGTTTTTT. Its protein product is CASSVGGSSGPGELFF.

The chain has TRBV12-5 and TRBJ2-7; 9 positions match TRBD1. The V gene's germline CDR1 is LGHNT and CDR2 FRNRAP. CDR3 length: 13 residues. V lost 6 bases, J lost 5 bases, and 5 bases stayed unmatched. CDR3 sequence reads: CASGRDRADEQYF. The CDR3, as DNA: TGTGCTAGTGGCCGGGACAGGGCGGACGAGCAGTACTTC.

The chain uses TRBV19 and TRBJ2-3; the match to TRBD2 covers 9 bases. The CDR3 spans 15 residues. Germline trimming cut 10 bases from V and 7 bases from J; bases unmatched to any gene: 15. Germline CDR1 and CDR2: LNHDA and SQIVND (reference sequence). The CDR3 spells CATSDSSGVRYTQYF. As DNA, the CDR3 is TGTGCCACCTCGGACTCTAGCGGGGTTCGGTATACGCAGTATTTT. The entire variable domain, with the rest obtained from reference TRBV19 and TRBJ2-3, is as follows: DGGITQSPKYLFRKEGQNVTLSCEQNLNHDAMYWYRQDPGQGLRLIYYSQIVNDFQKGDIAEGYSVSREKKESFPLTVTSAQKNPTAFYLCATSDSSGVRYTQYFGPGTRLTVL.

The genes are TRBV28 and TRBJ1-5; 12 nucleotides agree with TRBD1. The J segment lost 6 bases and the V segment lost 5 bases, leaving 5 bases of the junction unmatched. The germline V gene has CDR1 MDHEN and CDR2 SYDVKM. The CDR3 consists of 15 residues. The CDR3 region is CASSGTGGLTQPQHF. CDR3 nucleotides: TGTGCCAGCAGTGGGACAGGGGGCCTAACTCAGCCCCAGCATTTT.

In DNA form, the CDR3 reads TGTGCCAGCCGAATTAGAGGCGGGGGCTTTCTAACCGGGGAGCTGTTTTTT. This sequence encodes CASRIRGGGFLTGELFF. This chain connects TRBV27 to TRBJ2-2, with D tentatively TRBD2 (7 bases). The CDR3 sequence is 17 residues long. The germline gives CDR1 MNHEY, CDR2 SMNVEV (reference sequence). V lost 8 bases, J lost 5 bases, and 24 bases lay in between.

The CDR3 region has the DNA TGTGCCAGCAGTCCCTTGCTGAATGAGCAGTTCTTC. This translates into CASSPLLNEQFF. The chain recombines TRBV6-2 or TRBV6-3 with TRBJ2-1, with D unclear. Germline V gene sequence: CDR1 MNHEY, CDR2 SVGEGT. This CDR3 is 12 amino acids long. Trimming left V 5 bases short and J 7 bases short, with 9 bases between.

The chain joins TRBV6-5 to TRBJ1-2, with 8 bases fitting TRBD1. The CDR3 is made up of 13 amino acids. V was clipped by 6 bases and J by 3 bases; unmatched bases: 3. Germline V lookup: CDR1 MNHEY, CDR2 SVGAGI. CDR3 nucleotides: TGTGCCAGCAGGCCGGACAGGGACTATGGCTACACCTTC. Its protein product is CASRPDRDYGYTF.

This clone appeared once. The CDR3 protein is CASSPRTSWEQYF. Written as DNA, the CDR3 is TGTGCCAGCAGCCCCCGGACCTCCTGGGAGCAGTACTTC. This chain connects TRBV7-6 to TRBJ2-7; no clear D. The CDR3 runs to 13 residues. Germline CDR1 and CDR2: SGHVS and FNYEAQ. Trimming pared 5 bases from V and 7 bases from J, leaving 15 bases between.